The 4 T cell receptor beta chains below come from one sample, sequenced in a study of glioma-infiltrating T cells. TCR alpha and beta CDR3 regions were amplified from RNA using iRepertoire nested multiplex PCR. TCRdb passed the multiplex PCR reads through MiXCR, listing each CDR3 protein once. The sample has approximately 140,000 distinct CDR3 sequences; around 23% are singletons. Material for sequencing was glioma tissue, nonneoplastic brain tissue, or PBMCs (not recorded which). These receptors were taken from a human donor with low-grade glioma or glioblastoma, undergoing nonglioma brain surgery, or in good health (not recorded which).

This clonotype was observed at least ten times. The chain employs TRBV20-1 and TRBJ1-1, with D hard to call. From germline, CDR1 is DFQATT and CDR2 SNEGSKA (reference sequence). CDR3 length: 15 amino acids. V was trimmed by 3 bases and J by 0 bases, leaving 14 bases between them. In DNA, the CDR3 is TGCAGTGCTAGGCCCCCCGGGCCCGTGAACACTGAAGCTTTCTTT. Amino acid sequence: CSARPPGPVNTEAFF.

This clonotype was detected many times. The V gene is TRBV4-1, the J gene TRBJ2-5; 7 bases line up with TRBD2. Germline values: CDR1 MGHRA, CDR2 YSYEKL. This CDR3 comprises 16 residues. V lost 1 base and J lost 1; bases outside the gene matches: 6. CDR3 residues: CASSQGRGLGQETQYF. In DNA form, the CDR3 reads TGCGCCAGCAGCCAAGGCAGAGGACTAGGCCAAGAGACCCAGTACTTC.

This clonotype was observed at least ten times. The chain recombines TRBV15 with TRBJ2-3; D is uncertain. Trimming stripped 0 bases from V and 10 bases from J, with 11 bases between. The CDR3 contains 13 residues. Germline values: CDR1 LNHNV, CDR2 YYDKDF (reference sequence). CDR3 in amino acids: CATSRDRTGAQYF. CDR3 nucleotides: TGTGCCACCAGCAGAGATAGGACCGGAGCGCAGTATTTT.

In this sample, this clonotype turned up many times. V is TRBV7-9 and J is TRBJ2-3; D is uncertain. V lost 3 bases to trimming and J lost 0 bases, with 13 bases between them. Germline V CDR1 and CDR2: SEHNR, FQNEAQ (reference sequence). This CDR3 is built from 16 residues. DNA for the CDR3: TGTGCCAGCAGCTTCCCGTCCATCACAAGCACAGATACGCAGTATTTT. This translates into CASSFPSITSTDTQYF.